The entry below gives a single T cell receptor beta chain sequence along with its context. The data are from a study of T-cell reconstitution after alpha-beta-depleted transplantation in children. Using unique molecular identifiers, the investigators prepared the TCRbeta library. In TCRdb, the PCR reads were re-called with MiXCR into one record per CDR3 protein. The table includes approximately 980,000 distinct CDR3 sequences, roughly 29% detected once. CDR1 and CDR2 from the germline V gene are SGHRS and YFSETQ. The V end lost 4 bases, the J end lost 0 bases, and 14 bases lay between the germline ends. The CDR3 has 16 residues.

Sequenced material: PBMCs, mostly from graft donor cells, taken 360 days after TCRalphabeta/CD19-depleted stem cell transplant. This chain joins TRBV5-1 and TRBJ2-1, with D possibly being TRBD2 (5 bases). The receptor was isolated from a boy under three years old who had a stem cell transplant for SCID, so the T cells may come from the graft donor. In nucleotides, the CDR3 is TGCGCCAGCAGCCCCAGCGGAGCGAGCTCCTACAATGAGCAGTTCTTC. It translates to CASSPSGASSYNEQFF.